This paragraph covers one T cell receptor (beta chain) sequence. The antigen is not known. The sample comes from a study of identical twins. V lost 7 bases to trimming and J lost 0 bases, with 9 bases between them. This CDR3 comprises 13 residues. The study, taken as a whole, reports: Excess sharing by twins proved weaker in beta out-of-frame sequences.

TCRdb re-derived calls from the 5' RACE reads in MiXCR, one entry per CDR3 protein. The repertoire includes 270,000 or so distinct CDR3 sequences, approximately 8.6% of them detected once, and 3% sits in the top ten. This same sample was also part of a study on yellow fever vaccine responses in identical twins.

This clonotype was obtained from a woman under 30 in good health. The sequenced sample was CD8+ T cells sorted from blood. The gene calls are TRBV12-3 or TRBV12-4 and TRBJ1-2; D perhaps matches TRBD1 (5 bases). CDR3 DNA sequence: TGTGCCAGCAAATCGGGGGCTAACTATGGCTACACCTTC. It specifies CASKSGANYGYTF.